What follows are 13 T cell receptor beta chains derived from one specimen sequenced in a study of blood T cell repertoires in COVID-19. TCRdb's table, derived via immunoSEQ multiplex PCR, lists solely in-frame clones and lacks some. Of nearly 45,000 clones listed, about 86% were seen once; the top ten hold 35% to 50%. Material: peripheral blood. Receptors were obtained from a human donor in a cohort sampled during active COVID-19.

The genes are TRBV5-1 and TRBJ2-5; 7 bases match TRBD2. The V gene's germline CDR1 is SGHRS and CDR2 YFSETQ. The CDR3 consists of 13 residues. With 10 bases clipped from V and 4 bases from J, the junction kept 10 bases outside the gene matches. The CDR3 region is CAAATSVGETQYF. CDR3 nucleotides: TGCGCCGCCGCAACTAGCGTCGGAGAGACCCAGTACTTC.

The chain is built from TRBV5-4 and TRBJ1-1; D remains ambiguous. Germline CDR1 reads SGHNT; CDR2 reads YYREEE (reference sequence). The CDR3 length is 14 residues. The germline V and J ends were trimmed by 4 bases and 0 bases, with 10 bases remaining between them. This CDR3 is CASSGGLMNTEAFF. In nucleotides, the CDR3 is TGTGCCAGCAGCGGAGGCCTCATGAACACTGAAGCTTTCTTT.

The CDR3 coding sequence is TGTGCCAGCAGTTACTCGTCACAATGGAACACTGAAGCTTTCTTT. It is translated as CASSYSSQWNTEAFF. This chain links TRBV6-6 with TRBJ1-1; D unclear. The CDR3 runs to 15 residues. Germline V gene sequence: CDR1 MNHNY, CDR2 SVGAGI (reference sequence). Trimming stripped 0 bases from V and 1 base from J, with 9 bases between.

V gene TRBV2 combines with J gene TRBJ2-3; unclear D gene. This CDR3 region has 13 residues. V was pared by 3 bases and J by 0 bases, with 4 bases between. Germline V gives CDR1 SNHLY, CDR2 FYNNEI. CDR3 region: CASSEQSTDTQYF. CDR3 DNA: TGTGCCAGCAGTGAGCAGAGCACAGATACGCAGTATTTT.

J is TRBJ2-3 and V is TRBV7-9; 10 bases are a match to TRBD2. Germline V gene data show CDR1 as SEHNR and CDR2 as FQNEAQ (reference sequence). This CDR3 comprises 16 residues. After removal of 5 bases from V and 5 bases from J, the junction contained 10 bases not matched to a gene. The CDR3 loop is CASSTYTSGVIDTQYF. The CDR3 coding sequence is TGTGCCAGCAGCACCTACACTAGCGGGGTGATAGATACGCAGTATTTT.

The chain joins TRBV6-5 to TRBJ2-5, with 7 bases aligning to TRBD1. This CDR3 spans 14 amino acids. Germline values: CDR1 MNHEY, CDR2 SVGAGI. The trim removed 5 bases at V and 3 bases at J, leaving 6 bases unmatched. The CDR3: CASSTITGEETQYF. CDR3 bases: TGTGCCAGCAGTACAATAACAGGGGAAGAGACCCAGTACTTC.

V is TRBV4-3 and J is TRBJ2-3; TRBD2 matches at 10 bases. The CDR3 has 16 amino acids. Germline V lookup: CDR1 LGHNA, CDR2 YSLEER. Trimming took 2 bases from V and 1 from J; bases not matched to a gene: 3. The CDR3 DNA sequence: TGCGCCAGCAGCCAAACTACTAGCGGGGGCACAGATACGCAGTATTTT. It specifies CASSQTTSGGTDTQYF.

This clone came up a few times. The chain has TRBV7-9 and TRBJ1-2; tentatively, D is TRBD1 (6 bases). CDR1 is SEHNR, CDR2 FQNEAQ, per germline (reference sequence). This CDR3 has 18 amino acids. Trimming removed 1 base from V and 2 bases from J, with 20 bases in between. The CDR3 DNA reads as TGTGCCAGCAGCTTAGGTACCGGGACAAGATTAGGGAACTATGGCTACACCTTC. The encoded protein is CASSLGTGTRLGNYGYTF.

The chain carries TRBV27 and TRBJ2-1; D may be TRBD2 (6 bases). Germline V gives CDR1 MNHEY, CDR2 SMNVEV (reference sequence). The CDR3 has 15 amino acids. Between the trimmed V and J ends, which lost 2 bases and 0 bases, there was a span of 8 bases. The CDR3 is CASSLAAGSYNEQFF. The CDR3 DNA reads TGTGCCAGCAGTTTAGCAGCGGGCTCCTACAATGAGCAGTTCTTC.

The CDR3 DNA sequence: TGTGCCAGCAGCTCCACCCTTAAGGGGACTGAAGCTTTCTTT. It codes for CASSSTLKGTEAFF. This chain links TRBV6-5 with TRBJ1-1; D is possibly TRBD1 (5 bases). Germline V gene sequence: CDR1 MNHEY, CDR2 SVGAGI. V was shortened by 6 bases and J by 5 bases, with 16 bases between the two germline ends. The CDR3 is 14 amino acids.

This chain connects TRBV12-3 or TRBV12-4 to TRBJ2-3; D ambiguous. V was shortened by 5 bases and J by 4 bases, with 10 bases between the two germline ends. This CDR3 comprises 13 residues. CDR3 coding DNA: TGTGCCAGCAGTCTCCTCCGGGCAGATACGCAGTATTTT. The encoded protein is CASSLLRADTQYF.

This clone was detected only a few times. V is TRBV7-6 and J is TRBJ2-4, with 10 bases aligning to TRBD2. The CDR3 consists of 17 residues. V trimming: 5 bases; J trimming: 6 bases; junction bases outside the gene matches: 13. Germline values: CDR1 SGHVS, CDR2 FNYEAQ. In DNA, the CDR3 is TGTGCCAGCAGCACAAATGGACTAGCGGTTAAGCGAAACATTCAGTACTTC. Encoded protein: CASSTNGLAVKRNIQYF.

V and J are TRBV6-2 or TRBV6-3 and TRBJ2-2, with 8 bases that match TRBD2. Trimming at V came to 2 bases and at J to 7 bases, leaving 15 bases not matched to a gene. There are 18 residues in the CDR3. From germline, CDR1 is MNHEY and CDR2 SVGEGT. CDR3 sequence: CASSYPQFIAGTFGELFF. CDR3 coding DNA: TGTGCCAGCAGTTACCCGCAATTTATAGCGGGGACGTTCGGGGAGCTGTTTTTT.